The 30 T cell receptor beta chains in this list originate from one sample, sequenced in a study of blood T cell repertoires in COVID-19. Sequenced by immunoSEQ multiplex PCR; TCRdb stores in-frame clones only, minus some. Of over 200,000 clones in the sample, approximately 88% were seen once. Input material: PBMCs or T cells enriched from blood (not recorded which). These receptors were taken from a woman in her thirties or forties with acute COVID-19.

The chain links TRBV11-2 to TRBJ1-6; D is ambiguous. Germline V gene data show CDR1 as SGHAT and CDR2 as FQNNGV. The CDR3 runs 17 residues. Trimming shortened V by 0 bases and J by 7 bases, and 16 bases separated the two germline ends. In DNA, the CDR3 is TGTGCCAGCAGCTTAGAGGTCGGCGGCGTAAGAAATTCACCCCTCCACTTT. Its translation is CASSLEVGGVRNSPLHF.

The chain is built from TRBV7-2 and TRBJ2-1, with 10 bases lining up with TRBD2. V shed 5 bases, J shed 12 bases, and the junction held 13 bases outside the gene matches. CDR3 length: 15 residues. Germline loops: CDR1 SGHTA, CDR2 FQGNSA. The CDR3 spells CASSANSGGLGWQFF. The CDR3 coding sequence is TGTGCCAGCAGCGCTAATAGCGGGGGGCTCGGGTGGCAGTTCTTC.

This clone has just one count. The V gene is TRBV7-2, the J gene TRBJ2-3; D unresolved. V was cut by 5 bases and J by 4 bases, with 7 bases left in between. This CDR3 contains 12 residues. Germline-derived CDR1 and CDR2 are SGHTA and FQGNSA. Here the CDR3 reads CASSPTSDTQYF. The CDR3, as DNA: TGTGCCAGCAGCCCGACATCAGATACGCAGTATTTT.

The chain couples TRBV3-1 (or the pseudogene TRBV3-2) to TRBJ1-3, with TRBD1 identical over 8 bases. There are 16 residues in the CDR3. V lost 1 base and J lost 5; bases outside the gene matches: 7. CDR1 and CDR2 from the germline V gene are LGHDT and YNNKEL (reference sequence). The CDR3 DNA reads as TGTGCCAGCAGCCAAGGGTACAGGGGGAATCGAAACACCATATATTTT. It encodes CASSQGYRGNRNTIYF.

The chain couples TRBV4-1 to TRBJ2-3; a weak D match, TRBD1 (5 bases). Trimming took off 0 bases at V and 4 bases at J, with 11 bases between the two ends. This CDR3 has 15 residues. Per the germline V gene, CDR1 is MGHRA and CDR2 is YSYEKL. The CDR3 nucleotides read TGCGCCAGCAGCCAAGATAGGGCAGGGTCAGATACGCAGTATTTT. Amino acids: CASSQDRAGSDTQYF.

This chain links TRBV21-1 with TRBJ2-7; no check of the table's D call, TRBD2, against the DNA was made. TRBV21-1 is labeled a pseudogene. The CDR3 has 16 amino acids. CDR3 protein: CASSKGARGLSYEQYV. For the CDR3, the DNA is TGTGCCAGCAGCAAAGGGGCACGGGGACTCTCCTACGAGCAGTACGTC.

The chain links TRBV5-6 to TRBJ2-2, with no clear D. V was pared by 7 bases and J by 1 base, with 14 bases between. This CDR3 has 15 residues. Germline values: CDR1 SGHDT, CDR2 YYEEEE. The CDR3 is CASAGRRWNTGELFF. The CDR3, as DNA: TGTGCCAGCGCTGGGCGAAGGTGGAACACCGGGGAGCTGTTTTTT.

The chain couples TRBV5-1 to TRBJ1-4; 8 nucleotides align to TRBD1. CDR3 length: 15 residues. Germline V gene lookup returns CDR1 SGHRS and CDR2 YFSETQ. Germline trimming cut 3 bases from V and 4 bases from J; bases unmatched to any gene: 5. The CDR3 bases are TGCGCCAGCAGCTCCGGACAGGGCTTTAATGAAAAACTGTTTTTT. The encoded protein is CASSSGQGFNEKLFF. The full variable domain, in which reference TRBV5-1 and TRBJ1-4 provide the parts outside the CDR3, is KAGVTQTPRYLIKTRGQQVTLSCSPISGHRSVSWYQQTPGQGLQFLFEYFSETQRNKGNFPGRFSGRQFSNSRSEMNVSTLELGDSALYLCASSSGQGFNEKLFFGSGTQLSVL.

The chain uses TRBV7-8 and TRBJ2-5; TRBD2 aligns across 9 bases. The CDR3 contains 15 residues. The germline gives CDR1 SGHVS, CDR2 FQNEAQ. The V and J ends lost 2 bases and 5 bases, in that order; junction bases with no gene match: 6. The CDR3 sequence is CASSLSRGGSETQYF. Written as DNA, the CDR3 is TGTGCCAGCAGCTTATCGCGGGGGGGCTCGGAGACCCAGTACTTC.

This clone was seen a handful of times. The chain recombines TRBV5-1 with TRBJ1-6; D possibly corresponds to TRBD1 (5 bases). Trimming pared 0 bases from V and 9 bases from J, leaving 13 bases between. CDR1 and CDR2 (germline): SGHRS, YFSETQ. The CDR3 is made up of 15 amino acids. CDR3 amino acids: CASSLAPDGASPLHF. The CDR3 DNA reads TGCGCCAGCAGCTTGGCCCCCGATGGGGCTTCACCCCTCCACTTT.

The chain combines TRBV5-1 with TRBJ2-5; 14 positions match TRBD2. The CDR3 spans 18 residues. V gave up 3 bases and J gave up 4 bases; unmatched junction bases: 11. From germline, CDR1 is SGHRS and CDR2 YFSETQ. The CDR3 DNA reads TGCGCCAGCAGCTCCCCCGGGACTAGCGGGAGTAAGGCAGAGACCCAGTACTTC. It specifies CASSSPGTSGSKAETQYF.

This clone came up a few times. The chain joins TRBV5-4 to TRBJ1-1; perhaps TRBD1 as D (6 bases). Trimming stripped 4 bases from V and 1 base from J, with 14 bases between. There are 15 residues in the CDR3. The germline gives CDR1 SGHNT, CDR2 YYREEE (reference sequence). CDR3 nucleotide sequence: TGTGCCAGCAGCCGTACAGGGTTGGCGAACACTGAAGCTTTCTTT. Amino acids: CASSRTGLANTEAFF.

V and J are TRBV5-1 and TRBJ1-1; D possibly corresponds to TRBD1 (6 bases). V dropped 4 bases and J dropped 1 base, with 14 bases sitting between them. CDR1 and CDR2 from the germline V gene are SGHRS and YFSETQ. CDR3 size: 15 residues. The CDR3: CASSNTGTPNTEAFF. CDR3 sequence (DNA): TGCGCCAGCAGCAATACCGGGACACCGAACACTGAAGCTTTCTTT.

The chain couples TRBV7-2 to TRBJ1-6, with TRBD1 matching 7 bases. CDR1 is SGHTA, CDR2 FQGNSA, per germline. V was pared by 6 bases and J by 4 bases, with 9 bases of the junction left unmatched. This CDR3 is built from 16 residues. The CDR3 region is CASSHGGTAYNSPLHF. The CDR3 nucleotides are TGTGCCAGCAGTCACGGTGGGACAGCATATAATTCACCCCTCCACTTT.

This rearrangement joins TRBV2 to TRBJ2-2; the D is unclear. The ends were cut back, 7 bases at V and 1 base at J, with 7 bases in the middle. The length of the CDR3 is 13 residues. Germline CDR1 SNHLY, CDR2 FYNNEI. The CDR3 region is CASTRVNTGELFF. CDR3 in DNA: TGTGCCAGCACTCGGGTGAACACCGGGGAGCTGTTTTTT.

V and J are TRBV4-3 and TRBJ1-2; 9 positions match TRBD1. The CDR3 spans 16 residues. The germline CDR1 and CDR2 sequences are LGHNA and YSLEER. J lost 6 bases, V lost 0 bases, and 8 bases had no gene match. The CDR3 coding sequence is TGCGCCAGCAGCCAAGATACGACTAGACAGGGGGATGGCTACACCTTC. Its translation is CASSQDTTRQGDGYTF.

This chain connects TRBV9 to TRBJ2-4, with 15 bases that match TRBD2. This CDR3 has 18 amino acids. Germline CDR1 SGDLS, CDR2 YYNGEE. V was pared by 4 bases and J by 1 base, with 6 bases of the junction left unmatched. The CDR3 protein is CASSLGLAGGLAKNIQYF. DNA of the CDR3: TGTGCCAGCAGCCTGGGACTAGCGGGGGGTCTGGCCAAAAACATTCAGTACTTC.

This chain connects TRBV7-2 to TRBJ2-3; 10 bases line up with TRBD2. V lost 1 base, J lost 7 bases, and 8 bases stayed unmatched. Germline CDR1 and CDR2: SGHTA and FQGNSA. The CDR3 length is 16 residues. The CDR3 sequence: CASSLVTSGVRNTQYF. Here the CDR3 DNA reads TGTGCCAGCAGCTTAGTAACTAGCGGGGTCAGGAATACGCAGTATTTT. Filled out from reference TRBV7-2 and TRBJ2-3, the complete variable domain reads GAGVSQSPSNKVTEKGKDVELRCDPISGHTALYWYRQSLGQGLEFLIYFQGNSAPDKSGLPSDRFSAERTGGSVSTLTIQRTQQEDSAVYLCASSLVTSGVRNTQYFGPGTRLTVL.

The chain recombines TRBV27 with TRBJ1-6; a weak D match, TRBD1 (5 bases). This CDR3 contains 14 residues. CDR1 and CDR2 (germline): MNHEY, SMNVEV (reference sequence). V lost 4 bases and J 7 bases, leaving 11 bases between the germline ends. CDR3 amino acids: CASSWSGMNSPLHF. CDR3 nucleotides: TGTGCCAGCAGTTGGTCAGGGATGAATTCACCCCTCCACTTT.

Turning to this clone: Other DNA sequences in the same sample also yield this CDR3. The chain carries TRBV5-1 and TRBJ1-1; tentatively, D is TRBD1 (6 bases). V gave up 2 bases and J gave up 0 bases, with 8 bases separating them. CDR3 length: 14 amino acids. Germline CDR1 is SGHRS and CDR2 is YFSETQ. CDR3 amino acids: CASSLQGMNTEAFF. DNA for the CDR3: TGCGCCAGCAGCTTACAGGGTATGAACACTGAAGCTTTCTTT.

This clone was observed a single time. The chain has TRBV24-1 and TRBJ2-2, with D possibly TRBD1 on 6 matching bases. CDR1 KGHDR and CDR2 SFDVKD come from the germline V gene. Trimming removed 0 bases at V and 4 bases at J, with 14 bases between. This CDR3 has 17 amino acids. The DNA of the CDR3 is TGTGCCACCAGTGATTTGCGTATAGGGGGTCCCACCGGGGAGCTGTTTTTT. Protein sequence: CATSDLRIGGPTGELFF.

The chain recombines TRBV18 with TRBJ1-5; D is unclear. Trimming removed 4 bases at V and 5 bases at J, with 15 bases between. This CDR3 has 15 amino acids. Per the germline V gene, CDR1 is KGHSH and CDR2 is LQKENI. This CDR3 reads CASSQVPVGDQPQHF. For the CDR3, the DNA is TGTGCCAGCTCACAGGTCCCGGTCGGGGATCAGCCCCAGCATTTT.

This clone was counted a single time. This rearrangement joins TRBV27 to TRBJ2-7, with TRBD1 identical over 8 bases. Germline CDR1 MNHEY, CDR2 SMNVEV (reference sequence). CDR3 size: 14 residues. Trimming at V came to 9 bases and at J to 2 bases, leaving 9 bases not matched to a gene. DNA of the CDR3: TGTGCCAGGATACAGGGGGGTCGTCCCTACGAGCAGTACGTC. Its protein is CARIQGGRPYEQYV.

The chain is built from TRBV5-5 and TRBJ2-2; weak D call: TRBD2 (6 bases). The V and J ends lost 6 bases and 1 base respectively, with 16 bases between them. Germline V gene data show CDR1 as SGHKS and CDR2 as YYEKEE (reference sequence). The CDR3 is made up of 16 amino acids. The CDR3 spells CASIAASGLNTGELFF. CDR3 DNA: TGTGCCAGCATAGCGGCTTCGGGGTTGAACACCGGGGAGCTGTTTTTT.

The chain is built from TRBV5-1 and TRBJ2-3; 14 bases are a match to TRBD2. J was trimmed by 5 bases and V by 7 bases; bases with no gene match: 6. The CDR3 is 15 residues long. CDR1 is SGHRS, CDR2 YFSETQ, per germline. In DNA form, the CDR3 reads TGCGCCAGCTGGGGAGGACTAGCGGGGGGAGATACGCAGTATTTT. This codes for CASWGGLAGGDTQYF.

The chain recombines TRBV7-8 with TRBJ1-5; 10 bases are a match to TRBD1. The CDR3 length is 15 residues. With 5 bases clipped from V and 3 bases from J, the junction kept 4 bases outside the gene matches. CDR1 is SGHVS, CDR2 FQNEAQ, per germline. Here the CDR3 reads CASSVTGGFNQPQHF. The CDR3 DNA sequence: TGTGCCAGCAGCGTGACAGGGGGCTTCAATCAGCCCCAGCATTTT.

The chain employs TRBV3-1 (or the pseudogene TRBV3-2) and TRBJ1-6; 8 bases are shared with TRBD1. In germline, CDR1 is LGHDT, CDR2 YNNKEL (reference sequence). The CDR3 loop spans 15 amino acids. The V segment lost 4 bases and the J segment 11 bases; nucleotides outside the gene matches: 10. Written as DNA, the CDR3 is TGTGCCAGCAGCCCAAGAGTACAGGGGGGACCACCCCTCCACTTT. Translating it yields CASSPRVQGGPPLHF.

CDR3 sequence reads: CASSPGTGNYGYTF. The CDR3 DNA is TGTGCCAGCAGCCCCGGGACAGGGAACTATGGCTACACCTTC. The V gene is TRBV11-2, the J gene TRBJ1-2; 9 nucleotides align to TRBD1. The CDR3 length is 14 residues. J lost 2 bases, V lost 5 bases, and 3 bases had no gene match. CDR1 is SGHAT and CDR2 is FQNNGV in the germline V gene.

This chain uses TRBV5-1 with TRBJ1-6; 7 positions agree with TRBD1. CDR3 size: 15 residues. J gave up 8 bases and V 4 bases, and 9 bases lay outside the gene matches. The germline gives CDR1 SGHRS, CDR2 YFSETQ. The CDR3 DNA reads TGCGCCAGCAGCCTTAGGACAGGAAGGGATTCACCCCTCCACTTT. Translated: CASSLRTGRDSPLHF.

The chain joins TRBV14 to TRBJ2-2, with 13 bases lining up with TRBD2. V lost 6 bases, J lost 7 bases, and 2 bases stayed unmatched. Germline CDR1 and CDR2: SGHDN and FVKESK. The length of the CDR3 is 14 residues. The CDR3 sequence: CASRLAGGLGELFF. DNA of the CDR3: TGTGCCAGCAGACTAGCGGGAGGGCTCGGGGAGCTGTTTTTT.